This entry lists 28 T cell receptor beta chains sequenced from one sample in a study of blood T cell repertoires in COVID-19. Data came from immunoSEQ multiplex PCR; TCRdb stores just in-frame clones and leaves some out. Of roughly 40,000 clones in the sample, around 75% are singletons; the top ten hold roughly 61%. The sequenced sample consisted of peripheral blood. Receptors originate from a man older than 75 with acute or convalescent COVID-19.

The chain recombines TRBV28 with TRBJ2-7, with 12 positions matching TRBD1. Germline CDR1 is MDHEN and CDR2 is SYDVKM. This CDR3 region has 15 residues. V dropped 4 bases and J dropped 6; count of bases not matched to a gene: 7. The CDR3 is CASSSPGTGGAEQYF. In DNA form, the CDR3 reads TGTGCCAGCAGTTCCCCCGGGACAGGGGGCGCCGAGCAGTACTTC.

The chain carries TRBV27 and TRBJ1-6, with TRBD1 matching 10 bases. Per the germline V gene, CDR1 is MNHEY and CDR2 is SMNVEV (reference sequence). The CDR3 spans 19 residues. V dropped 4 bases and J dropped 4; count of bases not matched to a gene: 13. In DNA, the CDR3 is TGTGCCAGCAGTTACGGTGGGGGACAGGGGTCCGTTTATAATTCACCCCTCCACTTT. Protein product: CASSYGGGQGSVYNSPLHF.

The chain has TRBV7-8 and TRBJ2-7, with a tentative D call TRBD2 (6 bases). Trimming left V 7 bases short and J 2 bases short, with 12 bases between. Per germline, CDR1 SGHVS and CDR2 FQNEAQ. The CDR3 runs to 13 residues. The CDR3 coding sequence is TGTGCCAGCACCACGCAGCGGGCCTACGAGCAGTACTTC. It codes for CASTTQRAYEQYF.

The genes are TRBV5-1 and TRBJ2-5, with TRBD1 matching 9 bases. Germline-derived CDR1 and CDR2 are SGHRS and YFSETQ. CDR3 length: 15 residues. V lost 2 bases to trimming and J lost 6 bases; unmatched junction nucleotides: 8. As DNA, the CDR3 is TGCGCCAGCAGCTTTGGACAGGGGAGGAGAAAGACCCAGTACTTC. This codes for CASSFGQGRRKTQYF.

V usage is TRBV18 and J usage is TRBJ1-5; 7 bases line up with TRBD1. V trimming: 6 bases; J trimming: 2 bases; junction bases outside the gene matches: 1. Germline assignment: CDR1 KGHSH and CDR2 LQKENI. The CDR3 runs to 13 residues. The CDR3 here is CASSTGGNQPQHF. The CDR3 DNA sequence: TGTGCCAGCTCTACAGGGGGCAATCAGCCCCAGCATTTT.

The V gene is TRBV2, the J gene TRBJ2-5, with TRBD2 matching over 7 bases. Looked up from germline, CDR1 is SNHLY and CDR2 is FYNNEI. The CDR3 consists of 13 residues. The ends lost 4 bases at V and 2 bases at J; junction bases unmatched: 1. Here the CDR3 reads CASSGTRQETQYF. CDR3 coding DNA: TGTGCCAGCAGTGGGACTAGACAAGAGACCCAGTACTTC.

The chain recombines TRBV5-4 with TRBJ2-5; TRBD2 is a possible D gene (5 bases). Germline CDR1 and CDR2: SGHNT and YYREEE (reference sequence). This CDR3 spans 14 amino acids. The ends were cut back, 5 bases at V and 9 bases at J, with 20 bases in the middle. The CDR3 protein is CASRPGILERAQYF. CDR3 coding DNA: TGTGCCAGCAGGCCCGGGATCCTCGAAAGGGCCCAGTACTTC. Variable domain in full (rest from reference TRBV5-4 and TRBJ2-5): ETGVTQSPTHLIKTRGQQVTLRCSSQSGHNTVSWYQQALGQGPQFIFQYYREEENGRGNFPPRFSGLQFPNYSSELNVNALELDDSALYLCASRPGILERAQYFGPGTRLLVL.

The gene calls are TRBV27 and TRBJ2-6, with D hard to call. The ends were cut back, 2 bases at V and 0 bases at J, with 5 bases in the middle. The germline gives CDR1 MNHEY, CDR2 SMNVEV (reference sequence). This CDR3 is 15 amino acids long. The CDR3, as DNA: TGTGCCAGCAGTTTACTCTTCTCTGGGGCCAACGTCCTGACTTTC. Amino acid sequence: CASSLLFSGANVLTF.

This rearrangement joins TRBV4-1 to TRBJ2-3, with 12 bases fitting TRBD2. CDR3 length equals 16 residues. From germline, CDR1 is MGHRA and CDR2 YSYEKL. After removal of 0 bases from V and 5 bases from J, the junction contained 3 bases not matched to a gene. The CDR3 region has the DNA TGCGCCAGCAGCCAAGAGGGGGGACTAGCGGGAGATACGCAGTATTTT. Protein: CASSQEGGLAGDTQYF.

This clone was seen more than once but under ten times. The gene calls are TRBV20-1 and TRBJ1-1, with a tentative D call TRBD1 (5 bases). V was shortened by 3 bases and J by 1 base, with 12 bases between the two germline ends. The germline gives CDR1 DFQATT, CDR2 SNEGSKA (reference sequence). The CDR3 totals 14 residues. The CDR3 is CSASKGTRNTEAFF. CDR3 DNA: TGCAGTGCTAGTAAGGGGACTCGGAACACTGAAGCTTTCTTT.

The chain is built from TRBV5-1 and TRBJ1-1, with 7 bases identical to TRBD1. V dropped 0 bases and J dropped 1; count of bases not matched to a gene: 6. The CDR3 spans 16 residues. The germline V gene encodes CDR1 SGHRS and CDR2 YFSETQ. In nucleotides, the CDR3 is TGCGCCAGCAGCTTGGTGACAGGGATCGGGAACACTGAAGCTTTCTTT. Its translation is CASSLVTGIGNTEAFF.

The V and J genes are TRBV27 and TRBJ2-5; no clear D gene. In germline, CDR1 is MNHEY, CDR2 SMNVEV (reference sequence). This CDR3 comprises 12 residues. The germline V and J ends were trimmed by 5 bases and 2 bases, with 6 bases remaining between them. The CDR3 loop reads CASSPNQETQYF. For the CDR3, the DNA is TGTGCCAGCAGTCCAAATCAAGAGACCCAGTACTTC.

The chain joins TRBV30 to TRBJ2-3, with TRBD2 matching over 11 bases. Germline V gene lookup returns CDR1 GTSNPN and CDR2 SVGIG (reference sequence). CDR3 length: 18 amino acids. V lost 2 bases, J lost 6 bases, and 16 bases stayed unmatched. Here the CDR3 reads CAWSYPLKTSGTRDTQYF. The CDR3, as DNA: TGTGCCTGGAGTTACCCCCTCAAGACTAGCGGGACCAGGGATACGCAGTATTTT.

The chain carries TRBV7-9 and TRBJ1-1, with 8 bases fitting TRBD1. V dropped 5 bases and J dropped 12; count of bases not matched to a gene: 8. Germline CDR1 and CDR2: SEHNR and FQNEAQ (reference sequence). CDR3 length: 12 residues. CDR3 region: CASSLQGASSFF. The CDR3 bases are TGTGCCAGCAGCCTGCAGGGGGCGAGTTCTTTCTTT. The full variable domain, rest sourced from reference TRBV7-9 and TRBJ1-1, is DTGVSQNPRHKITKRGQNVTFRCDPISEHNRLYWYRQTLGQGPEFLTYFQNEAQLEKSRLLSDRFSAERPKGSFSTLEIQRTEQGDSAMYLCASSLQGASSFFGQGTRLTVV.

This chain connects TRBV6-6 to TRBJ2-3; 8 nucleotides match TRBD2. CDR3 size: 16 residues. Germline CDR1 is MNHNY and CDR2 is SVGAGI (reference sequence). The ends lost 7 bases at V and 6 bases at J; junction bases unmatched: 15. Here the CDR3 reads CASISTSGRRGDTQYF. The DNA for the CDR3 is TGTGCCAGCATTTCAACTAGCGGCCGGCGGGGTGATACGCAGTATTTT.

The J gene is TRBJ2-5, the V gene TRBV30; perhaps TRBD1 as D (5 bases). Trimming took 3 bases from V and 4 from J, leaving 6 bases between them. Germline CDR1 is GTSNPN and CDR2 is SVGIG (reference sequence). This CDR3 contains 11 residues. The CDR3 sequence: CAWRGRETQYF. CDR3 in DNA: TGTGCCTGGAGGGGGCGAGAGACCCAGTACTTC.

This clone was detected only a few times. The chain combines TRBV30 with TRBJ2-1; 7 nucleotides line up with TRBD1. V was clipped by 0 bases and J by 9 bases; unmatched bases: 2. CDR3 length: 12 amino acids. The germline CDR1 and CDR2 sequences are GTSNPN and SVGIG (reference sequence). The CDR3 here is CAWSVWTGEQFF. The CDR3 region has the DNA TGTGCCTGGAGTGTGTGGACAGGTGAGCAGTTCTTC.

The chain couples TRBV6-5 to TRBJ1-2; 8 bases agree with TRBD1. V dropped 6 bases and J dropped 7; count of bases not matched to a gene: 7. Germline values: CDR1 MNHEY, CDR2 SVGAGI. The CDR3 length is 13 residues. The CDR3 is CASRPDRAGGYTF. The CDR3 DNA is TGTGCCAGCAGGCCGGACAGGGCGGGTGGCTACACCTTC.

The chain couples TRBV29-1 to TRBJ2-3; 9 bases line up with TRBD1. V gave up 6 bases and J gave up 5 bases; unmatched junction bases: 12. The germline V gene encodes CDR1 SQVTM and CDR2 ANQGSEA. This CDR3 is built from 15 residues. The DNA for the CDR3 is TGCAGCGTGATAGGCCGGGACAGGGTGCAAGATACGCAGTATTTT. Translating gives CSVIGRDRVQDTQYF.

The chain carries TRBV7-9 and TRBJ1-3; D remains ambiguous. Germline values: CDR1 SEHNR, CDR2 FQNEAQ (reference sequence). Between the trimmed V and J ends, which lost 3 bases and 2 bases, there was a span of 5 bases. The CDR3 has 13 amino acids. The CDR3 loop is CASSFTAGNTIYF. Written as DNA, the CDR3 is TGTGCCAGCAGCTTTACGGCTGGAAACACCATATATTTT. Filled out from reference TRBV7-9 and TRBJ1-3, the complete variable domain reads DTGVSQNPRHKITKRGQNVTFRCDPISEHNRLYWYRQTLGQGPEFLTYFQNEAQLEKSRLLSDRFSAERPKGSFSTLEIQRTEQGDSAMYLCASSFTAGNTIYFGEGSWLTVV.

CDR3 sequence reads: CASSSVPRGRIYGYTF. For the CDR3, the DNA is TGTGCCAGCAGTTCAGTCCCCAGGGGGCGTATCTATGGCTACACCTTC. This chain links TRBV28 with TRBJ1-2; TRBD1 matches at 8 bases. V lost 4 bases, J lost 4 bases, and 11 bases stayed unmatched. CDR3 length equals 16 residues. Germline V lookup: CDR1 MDHEN, CDR2 SYDVKM.

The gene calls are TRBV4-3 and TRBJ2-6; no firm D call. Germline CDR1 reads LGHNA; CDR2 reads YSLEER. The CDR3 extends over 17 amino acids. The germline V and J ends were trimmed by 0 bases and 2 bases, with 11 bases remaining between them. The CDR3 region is CASSQEVEQPGANVLTF. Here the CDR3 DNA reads TGCGCCAGCAGCCAAGAGGTCGAACAGCCTGGGGCCAACGTCCTGACTTTC.

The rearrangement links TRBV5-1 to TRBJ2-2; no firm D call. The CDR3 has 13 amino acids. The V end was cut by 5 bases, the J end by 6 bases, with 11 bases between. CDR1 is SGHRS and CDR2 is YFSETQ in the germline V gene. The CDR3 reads CASSLVVAGELFF. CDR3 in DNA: TGCGCCAGCAGTCTAGTCGTGGCCGGGGAGCTGTTTTTT.

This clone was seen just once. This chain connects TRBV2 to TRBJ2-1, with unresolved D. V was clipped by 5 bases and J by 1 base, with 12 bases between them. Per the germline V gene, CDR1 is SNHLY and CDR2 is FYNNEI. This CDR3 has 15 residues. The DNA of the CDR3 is TGTGCCAGCAGTCCAGATCCTCAATCCTACAATGAGCAGTTCTTC. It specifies CASSPDPQSYNEQFF.

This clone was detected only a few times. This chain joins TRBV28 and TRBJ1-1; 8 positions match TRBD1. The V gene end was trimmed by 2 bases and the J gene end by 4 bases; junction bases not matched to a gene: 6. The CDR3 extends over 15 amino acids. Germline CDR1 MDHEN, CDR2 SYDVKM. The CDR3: CASSLVGQGGTEAFF. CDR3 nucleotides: TGTGCCAGCAGTTTAGTCGGACAGGGCGGCACTGAAGCTTTCTTT.

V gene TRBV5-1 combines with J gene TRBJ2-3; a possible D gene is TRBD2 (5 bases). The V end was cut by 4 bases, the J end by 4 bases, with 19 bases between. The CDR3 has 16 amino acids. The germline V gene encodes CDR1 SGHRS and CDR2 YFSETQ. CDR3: CASSLERALRADTQYF. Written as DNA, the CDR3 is TGCGCCAGCAGCCTTGAGAGGGCTCTTAGGGCAGATACGCAGTATTTT.

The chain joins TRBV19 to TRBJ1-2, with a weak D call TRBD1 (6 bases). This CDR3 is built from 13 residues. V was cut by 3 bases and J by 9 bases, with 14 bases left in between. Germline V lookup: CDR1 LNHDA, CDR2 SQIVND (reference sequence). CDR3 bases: TGTGCCAGTAGTATGACGGGGGGCGTGAGCTACACCTTC. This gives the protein CASSMTGGVSYTF.

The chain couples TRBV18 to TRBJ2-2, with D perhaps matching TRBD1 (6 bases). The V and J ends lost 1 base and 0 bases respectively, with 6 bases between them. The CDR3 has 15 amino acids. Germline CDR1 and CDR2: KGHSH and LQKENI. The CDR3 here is CASSPRTANTGELFF. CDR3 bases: TGTGCCAGCTCACCACGGACAGCGAACACCGGGGAGCTGTTTTTT.